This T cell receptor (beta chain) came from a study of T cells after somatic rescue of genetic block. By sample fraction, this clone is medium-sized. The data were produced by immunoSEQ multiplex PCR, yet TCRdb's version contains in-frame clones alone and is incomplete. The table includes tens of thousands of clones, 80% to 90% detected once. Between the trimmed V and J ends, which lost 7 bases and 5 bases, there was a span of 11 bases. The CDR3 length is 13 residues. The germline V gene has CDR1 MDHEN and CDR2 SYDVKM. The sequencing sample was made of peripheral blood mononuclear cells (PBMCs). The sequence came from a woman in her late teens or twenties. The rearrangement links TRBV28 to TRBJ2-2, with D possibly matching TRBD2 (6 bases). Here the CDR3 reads CASMGGRTGELFF. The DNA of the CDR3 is TGTGCCAGCATGGGAGGCCGGACCGGGGAGCTGTTTTTT. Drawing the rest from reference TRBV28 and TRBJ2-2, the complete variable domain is DVKVTQSSRYLVKRTGEKVFLECVQDMDHENMFWYRQDPGLGLRLIYFSYDVKMKEKGDIPEGYSVSREKKERFSLILESASTNQTSMYLCASMGGRTGELFFGEGSRLTVL.